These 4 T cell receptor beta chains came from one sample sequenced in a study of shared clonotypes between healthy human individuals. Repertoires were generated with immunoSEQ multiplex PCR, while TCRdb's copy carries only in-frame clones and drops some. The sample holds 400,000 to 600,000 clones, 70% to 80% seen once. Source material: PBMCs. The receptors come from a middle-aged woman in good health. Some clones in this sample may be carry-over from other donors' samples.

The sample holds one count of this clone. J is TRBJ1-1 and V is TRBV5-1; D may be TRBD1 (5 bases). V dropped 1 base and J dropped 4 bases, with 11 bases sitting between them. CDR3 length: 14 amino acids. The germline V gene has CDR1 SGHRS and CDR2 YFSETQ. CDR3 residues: CASSLRGQGTEAFF. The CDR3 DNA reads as TGCGCCAGCAGCTTGAGAGGGCAGGGCACTGAAGCTTTCTTT. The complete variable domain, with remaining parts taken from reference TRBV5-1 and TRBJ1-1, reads KAGVTQTPRYLIKTRGQQVTLSCSPISGHRSVSWYQQTPGQGLQFLFEYFSETQRNKGNFPGRFSGRQFSNSRSEMNVSTLELGDSALYLCASSLRGQGTEAFFGQGTRLTVV.

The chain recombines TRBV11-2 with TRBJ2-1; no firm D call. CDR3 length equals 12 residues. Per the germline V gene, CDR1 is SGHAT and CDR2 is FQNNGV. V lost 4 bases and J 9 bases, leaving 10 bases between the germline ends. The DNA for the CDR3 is TGTGCCAGCAGCTCCACATACGTTGAGCAGTTCTTC. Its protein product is CASSSTYVEQFF.

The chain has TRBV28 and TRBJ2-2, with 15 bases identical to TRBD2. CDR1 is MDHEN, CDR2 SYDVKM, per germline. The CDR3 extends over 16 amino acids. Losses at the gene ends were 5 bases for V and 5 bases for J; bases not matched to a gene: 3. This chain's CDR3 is CASSTGTSGRTGELFF. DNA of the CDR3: TGTGCCAGCAGTACCGGGACTAGCGGGAGGACCGGGGAGCTGTTTTTT.

DNA of the CDR3: TGTGCCTGGGGGGGACACGCGAACACTGAAGCTTTCTTT. Its translation: CAWGGHANTEAFF. The chain recombines TRBV30 with TRBJ1-1; weak D call: TRBD1 (6 bases). The germline CDR1 and CDR2 sequences are GTSNPN and SVGIG (reference sequence). CDR3 length equals 13 residues. The germline V and J ends were trimmed by 5 bases and 1 base, with 11 bases remaining between them.